This T cell receptor (beta chain) comes out of a study of shared clonotypes between healthy human individuals. Looking at the study overall: A couple of female and three male donors aged 18 to 49 were enrolled.

CD8 cells regarded as naive lacked CD45RO, were positively chosen for CCR7, and omitted terminally differentiated effector memory CD45RA+ cells. Findings and caveats of the study: Sharing across four donors was highest in naive CD4 (around 5%) and lowest in memory CD8 (roughly 0.4%).

V was cut by 7 bases and J by 5 bases, with 15 bases left in between. The length of the CDR3 is 14 residues. Germline V gene lookup returns CDR1 MDHEN and CDR2 SYDVKM. Method: immunoSEQ multiplex PCR; TCRdb's copy keeps in-frame clones and lacks some. The sample contains approximately 2,000,000 clones, 93% of which appear only once. This clone was seen a single time. Its specificity is unknown. Source material: naive CD8+ T cells from PBMCs. This clonotype was sampled from a man aged 18 to 29 in good health. Some clones in this sample may be carry-over from other donors' samples. V and J are TRBV28 and TRBJ1-5; D is unresolved. The CDR3 bases are TGTGCCAGCACCTTGGGCCCAGGAGATCAGCCCCAGCATTTT. Its translation is CASTLGPGDQPQHF. The full variable domain, rest sourced from reference TRBV28 and TRBJ1-5, is DVKVTQSSRYLVKRTGEKVFLECVQDMDHENMFWYRQDPGLGLRLIYFSYDVKMKEKGDIPEGYSVSREKKERFSLILESASTNQTSMYLCASTLGPGDQPQHFGDGTRLSIL.